This T cell receptor (beta chain) derives from a study of PD-1 blockade in mismatch repair-deficient tumors. Turning to the study itself: All were previously treated, progressing patients with about 12 mismatch repair-deficient cancer types.

This CDR3 contains 16 residues. V trimming: 1 base; J trimming: 6 bases; junction bases outside the gene matches: 5. Germline loops: CDR1 MDHEN, CDR2 SYDVKM. TCRs were sequenced from three patients responding to pembrolizumab. Sequencing used immunoSEQ multiplex PCR; TCRdb keeps in-frame clones, though not all of them. Found here are 30,000 to 45,000 clones, 75% to 90% of them singletons; the top ten hold around 0.98%. The chain uses TRBV28 and TRBJ2-1; the match to TRBD2 covers 11 bases. This specimen consisted of PBMCs, obtained less than 40 weeks after starting pembrolizumab. The clonotype was recovered from an adult with mismatch repair-deficient cancer. CDR3 nucleotide sequence: TGTGCCAGCAGTTTATTCGCGGGACTAGCGGTCAATGAGCAGTTCTTC. The encoded protein is CASSLFAGLAVNEQFF.